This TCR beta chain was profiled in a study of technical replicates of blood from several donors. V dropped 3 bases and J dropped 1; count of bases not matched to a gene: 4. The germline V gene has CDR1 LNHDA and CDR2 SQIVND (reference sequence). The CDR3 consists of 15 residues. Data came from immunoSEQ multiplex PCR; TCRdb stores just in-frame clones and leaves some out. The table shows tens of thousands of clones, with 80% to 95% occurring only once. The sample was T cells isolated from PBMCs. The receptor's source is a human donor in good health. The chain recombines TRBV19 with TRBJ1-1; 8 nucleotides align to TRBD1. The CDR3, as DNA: TGTGCCAGTAGTATCCCAGGGGGCGAGAACACTGAAGCTTTCTTT. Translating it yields CASSIPGGENTEAFF.